The sequence of this T cell receptor (beta chain) was determined in a study of cytomegalovirus exposure and HLA in healthy donors. Whole-study context: An earlier analysis identified approximately 120 million unique TCR beta sequences in about 180 million T cells.

Per the germline V gene, CDR1 is SGHRS and CDR2 is YFSETQ. The CDR3 consists of 14 residues. V lost 4 bases and J lost 8; bases outside the gene matches: 6. 13 Jbeta primers and 60 Vbeta primers were used for the PCR. Here immunoSEQ multiplex PCR was the method, and the copy in TCRdb shows in-frame clones only, minus some. The table includes about 100,000 clones, 81% detected once. The clonotype was recovered from a man aged 40-49 years in good health and CMV-seropositive. Sequenced input: PBMCs. The chain carries TRBV5-1 and TRBJ1-4, with 9 bases matching TRBD1. CDR3: CASSIGTGREKLFF. The CDR3 DNA sequence: TGCGCCAGCAGCATAGGGACAGGGCGGGAAAAACTGTTTTTT.